This T cell receptor beta chain was captured in a study of blood T cells in healthy people across ages. Germline assignment: CDR1 MDHEN and CDR2 SYDVKM. Deletions cut 1 base from V and 3 bases from J, with 7 bases between. This CDR3 has 14 amino acids. This clonotype came up many times. Next came a second PCR, run for 7 to 11 cycles, which used a sample-barcoded 5' primer along with a J-beta primer mix. At least 3 million CDR3-containing paired-end reads were obtained per sample. Each CDR3 protein gets one entry after TCRdb re-called the 5' RACE reads with MiXCR. The sample yields roughly 550,000 distinct CDR3 sequences, around 24% seen once. These records were also assigned to another study, of T cells of mothers and their children. As that report states: Each 15 ul cDNA reaction used roughly 1.6 ug RNA; all RNA was used. Each mother yielded more than 10 million TCR beta CDR3 reads. Each child yielded approximately 2.9 million reads.

Sequenced input: blood. The V gene is TRBV28, the J gene TRBJ2-1, with D unclear. This receptor was taken from a boy aged 10-17 years in good health. Here the CDR3 reads CASSLSTDYNEQFF. The CDR3 DNA reads TGTGCCAGCAGTTTATCAACCGACTACAATGAGCAGTTCTTC.